This TCR beta chain was documented in a study of cytomegalovirus exposure and HLA in healthy donors (dated by TCRdb to the late 2010s). Notes on the research overall: The 500 to 800 repertoires of the first cohort and the roughly 110 validation repertoires were produced on the same platform, according to a later analysis. The study aimed to test whether cataloging public T cell receptors could reveal signatures of past pathogen exposure. Besides the first cohort of more than 650 subjects, a separate validation cohort made up of roughly 130 different subjects was used. The study combined high-throughput TCR immunosequencing, statistical association of individual TCRs with disease status, and machine learning to predict cytomegalovirus infection status.

The method behind the library was the immunoSEQ multiplex PCR assay. Regarding the original processing steps: A statistical classification framework was built for diagnosing cytomegalovirus status from the catalog of TCR beta chain sequences. The table comes from immuneACCESS by way of TCRdb, which keeps in-frame sequences with V and J called. Part of the clones is missing from these tables; in studies checked, under half for an unresolved V gene and the rest for unknown reasons. The V and J calls and clone size are taken from that table; D and trimming were inferred from the DNA. The sample has around 120,000 clones on record, roughly 88% of them singletons. The ten largest clones represent roughly 5.3% of the sample. Findings and caveats that apply to the study as a whole: In vitro tests confirmed that three of the cytomegalovirus-associated TCR beta chains recognize cytomegalovirus antigens. The classifier was reported to diagnose cytomegalovirus status with high specificity and sensitivity in both the original cohort and the validation cohort. The study gave a list of some 150 TCR beta chains associated with cytomegalovirus. The authors suggested that the approach could potentially be generalized to other disease states and immunological phenotypes. A later analysis had no HLA typing for the validation cohort, so co-occurrence there was scored across all 110 or so repertoires. Of the cluster scores, 90% to 95% were above 0 in a later analysis, which found that TCRs clustered in the first cohort also tended to co-occur in the 90 to 150 validation repertoires. Most TCR sequences were seen in very few donors, while some public TCRs were found in many individuals.

V and J lose 1 base and 1 base, and a span of 6 bases separates them. The CDR3 holds 13 amino acids from the cysteine to the phenylalanine. Solely the CDR3 DNA is kept, with 39 bases framed from the first base. The germline V gene gives CDR1 as SGHDT and CDR2 as YYEEEE. Donors formed part of the validation cohort, which comprised about 130 subjects and was distinct from the first cohort of under 750 subjects. This clone was observed a single time. The antigen it binds to is not known. No much larger clone is present one base from it, and per-base qualities are unavailable. The sample taken for sequencing was PBMCs. This receptor was taken from a man between 18 and 29 years old in good health and CMV-seronegative. The receptor chain draws on TRBV5-6 and TRBJ2-7; the D gene is possibly TRBD1, with 5 bases matching. The DNA reads TGTGCCAGCAGCTTGCAGGGTTCCTACGAGCAGTACTTC. This yields the protein CASSLQGSYEQYF.